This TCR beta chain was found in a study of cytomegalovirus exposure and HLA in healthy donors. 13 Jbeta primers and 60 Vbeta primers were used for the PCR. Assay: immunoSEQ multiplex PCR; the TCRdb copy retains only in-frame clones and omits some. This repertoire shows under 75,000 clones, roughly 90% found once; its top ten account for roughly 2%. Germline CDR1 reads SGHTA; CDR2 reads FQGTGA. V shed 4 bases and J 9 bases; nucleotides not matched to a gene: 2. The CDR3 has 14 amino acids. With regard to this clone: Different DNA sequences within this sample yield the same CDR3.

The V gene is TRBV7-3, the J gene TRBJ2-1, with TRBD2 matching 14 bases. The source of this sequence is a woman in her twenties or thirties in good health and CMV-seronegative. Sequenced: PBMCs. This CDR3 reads CASSSGLAGGEQFF. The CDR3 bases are TGTGCCAGCAGCTCCGGACTAGCGGGAGGTGAGCAGTTCTTC.